This T cell receptor (beta chain) was found in a study of Ad26.COV2.S vaccination and SARS-CoV-2 variants (dated by TCRdb to about 2021). Context from the whole study: Vaccine-arm donors were drawn from COV1001, a multicentre, randomized, double-blind, placebo-controlled phase I-IIa trial of Ad26.COV2.S in healthy adults. Dosing of Ad26.COV2.S was intramuscular, at either 5x10^10 or 1x10^11 viral particles, delivered as one shot or as two shots spaced 56 days apart. The specificity and breadth of SARS-CoV-2-reactive T cell receptors after Ad26.COV2.S vaccination were assessed by TCRbeta repertoire sequencing. The TCR-sequenced set comprised approximately 30 samples: approximately 20 Ad26.COV2.S vaccine recipients, 5 placebo recipients and 8 SARS-CoV-2 convalescent individuals. Trial participants were randomized into five groups of five, in which low-dose or high-dose Ad26.COV2.S was given once or twice, or placebo was given on both occasions. Investigators remained blinded to trial group allocation during experiments and outcome assessment. General conclusions and limits of the study: Comparable non-spike TCR breadth was observed between vaccine and placebo recipients, consistent with only spike being contained in the vaccine. The authors noted that total T cell responses may have been underestimated by the TCR breadth and depth analyses. Higher spike-specific TCR breadth was observed in Ad26.COV2.S recipients than in placebo recipients (P = 0.0014). Substantial breadth of spike-specific CD8+ and CD4+ T cell responses was reported after vaccination. Comparing responses between vaccine doses or regimens was not something the study was powered to do.

The trim is 0 bases for V and 5 bases for J, with a gap of 11 bases between the germline ends. CDR1 and CDR2 (SGHRS, YFSETQ) derive from the germline V gene. The CDR3 goes from the cysteine to the phenylalanine over 15 residues. The sequence is cut down to CDR3 DNA, 45 bases in frame from base 1. The immunoSEQ Assay was the method used to sequence TCRbeta CDR3 regions. After extraction, genomic DNA underwent amplification by bias-controlled multiplex PCR, followed by high-throughput sequencing. In the original analysis: To quantify the absolute abundance of every unique TCRbeta CDR3 region, sequences were collapsed and filtered. T cell fraction was estimated by normalizing TCRbeta template counts to usable DNA, with usable DNA measured through amplification of reference genes found in all nucleated cells. Repertoire TCRs were annotated as SARS-CoV-2-specific when V gene, CDR3 amino acid sequence and J gene were exactly matched to a known reactive TCR set. MIRA supplied the reference SARS-CoV-2 TCR set, which was filtered for enrichment in COVID-19-positive ImmuneCODE repertoires so that public or cross-reactive TCRs were removed. Using the MIRA antigens, annotated TCRs were further analysed by specific ORF or by position within an ORF. Breadth was defined as annotated unique rearrangements over total unique productive rearrangements; depth was the summed frequency of those rearrangements. Two-sided Wilcoxon rank-sum tests were applied when comparing TCR breadth between groups. TCRdb carries this immuneACCESS record with in-frame sequences only. Its versions omit some clonotypes, under half of them owing to an unresolved V gene in the studies checked, with the rest unexplained. That table gives V, J and clone size, and the DNA gave D and trimming. The sample yields hundreds of thousands of clones; 80% to 90% were counted once. The ten largest clonotypes hold about 3% of the sample.

Concerning this clone itself: Its cognate antigen has yet to be identified. Base qualities are not at hand, and no much larger clone is one base apart.

What this sample's treatment or condition label stands for: around 19 received Ad26.COV2.S at low or high dose, single or two shots; five or six received placebo; per-sample allocation not given. Repertoires of vaccine and placebo recipients were sequenced from samples taken on day 63 after the first injection. Cohort 1b enrolled about two dozen adults aged 18-55 years at a single site in Boston, USA, between 29 July and 7 August 2020. Ad26.COV2.S was a replication-incompetent adenovirus type 26 vector expressing a prefusion-stabilized SARS-CoV-2 spike protein from the original Wuhan strain. This sequence was found in a person aged 18 to 59 who received the Ad26.COV2.S COVID-19 vaccine or a placebo. The chain is encoded by TRBV5-1 joined to TRBJ2-2, with the D gene tentatively TRBD1 or TRBD2, based on 6 matching bases in each. Sequencing used peripheral blood, obtained in a trial of Ad26.COV2.S vaccine versus placebo. The bases read TGCGCCAGCAGCTTGGACGTAGGGGGGACCGGGGAGCTGTTTTTT. Its amino acids are CASSLDVGGTGELFF.